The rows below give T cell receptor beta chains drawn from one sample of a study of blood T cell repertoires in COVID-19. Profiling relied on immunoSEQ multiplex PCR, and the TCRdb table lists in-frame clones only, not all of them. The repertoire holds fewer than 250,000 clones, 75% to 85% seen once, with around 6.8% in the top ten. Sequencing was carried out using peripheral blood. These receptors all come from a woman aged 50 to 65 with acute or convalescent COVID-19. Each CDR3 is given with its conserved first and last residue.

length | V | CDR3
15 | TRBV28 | CASSWGTGSDEKLFF
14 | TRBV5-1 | CASREGQKFSPLHF
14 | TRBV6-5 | CASSRTGSTDTQYF
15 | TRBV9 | CASSVSTGVRETQYF
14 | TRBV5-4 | CASSPGQGSDTQYF
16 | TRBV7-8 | CASSPPQGALTGELFF
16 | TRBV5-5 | CASSFSGTLSGNTIYF
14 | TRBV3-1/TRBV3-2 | CASSQDPAADTQYF
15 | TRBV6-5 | CASSRTGLRAPEAFF
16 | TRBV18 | CASSPWTSGNYNEQFF
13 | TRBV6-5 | CASSYQGPDTQYF
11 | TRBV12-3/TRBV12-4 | CASSAGMPQHF
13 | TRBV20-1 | CSASSGLGYEQYF
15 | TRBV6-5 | CASSNGQPFYGEQFF
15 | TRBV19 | CASSMLRWELAEAFF
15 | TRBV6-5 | CASRGEQGIRTEAFF
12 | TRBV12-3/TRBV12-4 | CASSPGTDTQYF
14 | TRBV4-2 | CASSQGGQGDGYTF
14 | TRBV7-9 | CASDKGDKSYEQYF
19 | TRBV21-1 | CASSKGEDRNFRYNSPLHF
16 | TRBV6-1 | CASSEVGTGDRGEQFF
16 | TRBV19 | CASSMRGKEPYNEQFF
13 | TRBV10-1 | CASSELASSEQYF
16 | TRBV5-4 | CASSYGTLGTNEKLFF
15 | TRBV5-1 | CASSLAETGITEAFF
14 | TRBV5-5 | CASSPGGPSYEQYF
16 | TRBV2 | CASSDGTSGGGEEQFF
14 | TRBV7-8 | CASRGQDSYNEQFF
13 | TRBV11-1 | CASSRTEDYGYTF
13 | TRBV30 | CATTGSGSYEQYF
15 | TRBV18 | CASSPRADLLNEQFF
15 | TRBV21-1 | CASSRDRQGTGELFF
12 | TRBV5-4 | CASSSPNNEQFF
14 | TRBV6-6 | CASSPQGGETEAFF
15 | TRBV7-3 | CASSLAVQNTGELFF
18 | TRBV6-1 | CASSEGDRGSSYNSPLHF
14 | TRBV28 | CASSLGRGLKGYTF
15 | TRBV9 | CASSPRGQANYGYTF
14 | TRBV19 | CASSIQGNSYEQYF
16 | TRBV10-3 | CAIAMGDFRSTDTQYF
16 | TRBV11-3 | CASSSQSGYSYNEQFF
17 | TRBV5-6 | CASSLLPAGGKLDTQYF
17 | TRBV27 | CASIPKWTGVGTGELFF
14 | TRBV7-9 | CASSLGRGPFEQYF
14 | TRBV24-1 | CATGGGLNTGELFF
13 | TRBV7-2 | CASRVTMNSPLHF
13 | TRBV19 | CASSEGEGYEQYF
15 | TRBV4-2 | CASSQGQGAQETQYF
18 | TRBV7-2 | CASSRSGTGGWSGNTIYF
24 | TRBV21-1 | CASSKVRGVGLAGDPPSSTGELFF
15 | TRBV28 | CASSSTSGFYNEQFF